Listed here are 26 T cell receptor beta chains from one sample, sequenced in a study of blood T cell repertoires in COVID-19 (dated by TCRdb to 2020 to 2022). The library was built by means of the immunoSEQ multiplex PCR assay. TCRdb took over this immuneACCESS table, retaining in-frame rearrangements with V and J assigned. Such tables are incomplete; in checked studies, under half of the missing clones stem from an unresolved V gene, and the remainder is unexplained. Here the sample has around 150,000 clones; 70% to 90% occur a single time. The top ten clonotypes cover less than 10% of the sample. The sequenced sample consisted of peripheral blood. These receptors originate from a woman aged 55-69 years with COVID-19, enrolled during active disease.

The CDR3 sequence: CASSEDRGGQETQYF. The CDR3 nucleotides are TGTGCCAGCAGTGAGGACAGGGGCGGACAAGAGACCCAGTACTTC. V gene TRBV21-1 combines with J gene TRBJ2-5; the table's D call, TRBD1, has no DNA check behind it. TRBV21-1 is a pseudogene. The CDR3 runs 15 residues.

The rearrangement links TRBV4-1 to TRBJ1-5, with TRBD1 matching over 8 bases. The CDR3 totals 14 residues. Germline V gives CDR1 MGHRA, CDR2 YSYEKL. V trimming: 4 bases; J trimming: 7 bases; junction bases outside the gene matches: 6. The CDR3 here is CASSPGQGVQPQHF. The CDR3 DNA follows: TGCGCCAGCAGCCCCGGACAGGGAGTGCAGCCCCAGCATTTT.

The chain combines TRBV19 with TRBJ2-2, with unresolved D. CDR3 size: 14 residues. V was cut by 2 bases and J by 7 bases, with 11 bases left in between. Germline V gene lookup returns CDR1 LNHDA and CDR2 SQIVND (reference sequence). CDR3 bases: TGTGCCAGTAGTATAAAGAGTCTCGACGGGGAGCTGTTTTTT. Residues: CASSIKSLDGELFF.

CDR3 loop: CAWKAYGYTF. CDR3 DNA: TGTGCCTGGAAAGCCTATGGCTACACCTTC. This rearrangement joins TRBV30 to TRBJ1-2; no clear D gene. The germline gives CDR1 GTSNPN, CDR2 SVGIG (reference sequence). Trimming removed 4 bases at V and 4 bases at J, with 4 bases between. The CDR3 contains 10 residues.

The rearrangement uses TRBV14 and TRBJ1-3; D is uncertain. Trimming took 3 bases from V and 2 from J, leaving 11 bases between them. Germline CDR1 is SGHDN and CDR2 is FVKESK. There are 15 residues in the CDR3. CDR3 in amino acids: CASSQERVAGNTIYF. The CDR3 DNA reads TGTGCCAGCAGCCAGGAGAGGGTAGCTGGAAACACCATATATTTT.

The chain links TRBV7-3 to TRBJ1-1, with D perhaps matching TRBD1 (5 bases). CDR1 and CDR2 from the germline V gene are SGHTA and FQGTGA. The V gene lost 3 bases and the J gene lost 5 bases, with 13 bases spanning the gap. The CDR3 sequence is 14 residues long. The DNA for the CDR3 is TGTGCCAGCAGCTTGAGTGCAGGGTCAACTGAAGCTTTCTTT. Its protein is CASSLSAGSTEAFF.

In its sample, this clone was seen once. This sequence joins TRBV2 and TRBJ1-2; D may be TRBD1 (6 bases). CDR3 length: 15 residues. Trimming removed 6 bases from V and 1 base from J, with 15 bases in between. Germline CDR1 reads SNHLY; CDR2 reads FYNNEI. CDR3 nucleotides: TGTGCCAGCAGCCTCACCCGACAGGATAACTATGGCTACACCTTC. Protein: CASSLTRQDNYGYTF. The complete variable domain, with remaining parts taken from reference TRBV2 and TRBJ1-2, reads EPEVTQTPSHQVTQMGQEVILRCVPISNHLYFYWYRQILGQKVEFLVSFYNNEISEKSEIFDDQFSVERPDGSNFTLKIRSTKLEDSAMYFCASSLTRQDNYGYTFGSGTRLTVV.

The gene calls are TRBV14 and TRBJ2-5, with D tentatively TRBD2 (6 bases). CDR3 length: 15 amino acids. Germline V gives CDR1 SGHDN, CDR2 FVKESK. V was cut by 3 bases and J by 4 bases, with 15 bases left in between. CDR3 sequence reads: CASSQVLGGGETQYF. DNA of the CDR3: TGTGCCAGCAGCCAGGTTCTCGGGGGAGGAGAGACCCAGTACTTC.

DNA of the CDR3: TGTGCCAGCAGCGTAACAGGGAGAAGCGAAAAACTGTTTTTT. It specifies CASSVTGRSEKLFF. The rearrangement links TRBV9 to TRBJ1-4; tentatively, D is TRBD1 (6 bases). This CDR3 is 14 amino acids long. The germline V gene encodes CDR1 SGDLS and CDR2 YYNGEE. V dropped 1 base and J dropped 8 bases, with 12 bases sitting between them.

The V call is TRBV10-3, the J call TRBJ2-7; 8 nucleotides line up with TRBD1. Germline assignment: CDR1 ENHRY and CDR2 SYGVKD. With 4 bases clipped from V and 7 bases from J, the junction kept 6 bases outside the gene matches. The CDR3 runs 13 residues. The CDR3 sequence: CAISGGQGREQYV. In nucleotides, the CDR3 is TGTGCCATCAGTGGCGGACAGGGAAGGGAGCAGTACGTC.

This clone was observed a single time. The V gene is TRBV2, the J gene TRBJ1-5, with 8 nucleotides matching TRBD1. V lost 6 bases to trimming and J lost 4 bases; unmatched junction nucleotides: 8. Germline-derived CDR1 and CDR2 are SNHLY and FYNNEI. The CDR3 sequence is 15 residues long. CDR3 in amino acids: CASRGQGFGNQPQHF. The CDR3 bases are TGTGCCAGCAGAGGACAGGGTTTTGGGAATCAGCCCCAGCATTTT.

This clone was seen once. The CDR3: CSVVRGGGYGYTF. In DNA, the CDR3 is TGCAGCGTTGTGCGGGGGGGAGGGTATGGCTACACCTTC. The chain recombines TRBV29-1 with TRBJ1-2; TRBD1 is a possible D gene (5 bases). CDR1 is SQVTM, CDR2 ANQGSEA, per germline. The CDR3 has 13 amino acids. Trimming removed 4 bases from V and 5 bases from J, with 14 bases in between. The whole variable domain, remainder taken from reference TRBV29-1 and TRBJ1-2, is SAVISQKPSRDICQRGTSLTIQCQVDSQVTMMFWYRQQPGQSLTLIATANQGSEATYESGFVIDKFPISRPNLTFSTLTVSNMSPEDSSIYLCSVVRGGGYGYTFGSGTRLTVV.

J is TRBJ2-1 and V is TRBV6-5, with a weak D call TRBD2 (6 bases). The CDR3 extends over 13 amino acids. Germline V gene lookup returns CDR1 MNHEY and CDR2 SVGAGI. The V and J ends lost 6 bases and 6 bases respectively, with 12 bases between them. The CDR3 DNA reads TGTGCCAGCAGCCCGACTAGTTTCAATGAGCAGTTCTTC. Encoded protein: CASSPTSFNEQFF.

V and J are TRBV19 and TRBJ1-5, with TRBD1 matching 7 bases. The J segment lost 2 bases and the V segment lost 9 bases, leaving 13 bases of the junction unmatched. CDR1 and CDR2 from the germline V gene are LNHDA and SQIVND (reference sequence). The CDR3 covers 16 residues. The CDR3 coding sequence is TGTGCCAGCCTCGACAGGGACTTTGAGGGCAATCAGCCCCAGCATTTT. This encodes CASLDRDFEGNQPQHF.

This chain uses TRBV3-1 (or the pseudogene TRBV3-2) with TRBJ1-5; a weak D match, TRBD1 (6 bases). Deletions cut 3 bases from V and 3 bases from J, with 9 bases between. The CDR3 length is 14 residues. The V gene's germline CDR1 is LGHDT and CDR2 YNNKEL (reference sequence). In DNA form, the CDR3 reads TGTGCCAGCAGCCAGACAGGATACAATCAGCCCCAGCATTTT. It translates to CASSQTGYNQPQHF.

J is TRBJ2-5 and V is TRBV7-7, with a weak D call TRBD1 (6 bases). This CDR3 has 15 residues. From germline, CDR1 is SSHAT and CDR2 FNYEAQ (reference sequence). V was cut by 5 bases and J by 6 bases, with 19 bases left in between. DNA for the CDR3: TGTGCCAGCAGCCCAGCAGCAGGGGAGAGCCAGACCCAGTACTTC. It codes for CASSPAAGESQTQYF.

The gene calls are TRBV3-1 (or the pseudogene TRBV3-2) and TRBJ1-4; no reliable D call. This CDR3 spans 16 amino acids. Between the trimmed V and J ends, which lost 2 bases and 5 bases, there was a span of 15 bases. Looked up from germline, CDR1 is LGHDT and CDR2 is YNNKEL (reference sequence). The CDR3 bases are TGTGCCAGCAGCCAAATAACGTCCCAGAGGAATGAAAAACTGTTTTTT. It translates to CASSQITSQRNEKLFF.

The chain carries TRBV9 and TRBJ1-1; D is perhaps TRBD1 (6 bases). V lost 0 bases to trimming and J lost 0 bases, with 6 bases between them. The CDR3 is 14 residues long. Germline assignment: CDR1 SGDLS and CDR2 YYNGEE. CDR3 DNA sequence: TGTGCCAGCAGCGTAGGACAGGTGAACACTGAAGCTTTCTTT. This translates into CASSVGQVNTEAFF.

This chain links TRBV19 with TRBJ1-1; D unresolved. CDR3 size: 13 residues. Germline CDR1 and CDR2: LNHDA and SQIVND (reference sequence). The V end was cut by 7 bases, the J end by 8 bases, with 17 bases between. The CDR3 is CASNIGPPFEAFF. CDR3 nucleotide sequence: TGTGCCAGTAATATTGGGCCCCCTTTCGAAGCTTTCTTT.

The chain uses TRBV10-2 and TRBJ1-1, with a possible D match to TRBD1 (5 bases). The CDR3 is made up of 14 amino acids. The germline gives CDR1 WSHSY, CDR2 SAAADI. The V and J ends lost 2 bases and 1 base respectively, with 8 bases between them. The CDR3 loop reads CASSELRENTEAFF. In DNA form, the CDR3 reads TGCGCCAGCAGTGAGCTCAGGGAGAACACTGAAGCTTTCTTT.

This rearrangement joins TRBV5-1 to TRBJ1-4, with D perhaps matching TRBD1 (6 bases). Trimming removed 0 bases from V and 3 bases from J, with 9 bases in between. The CDR3 is 15 residues long. CDR1 and CDR2 from the germline V gene are SGHRS and YFSETQ. The CDR3 bases are TGCGCCAGCAGCTTGGCCAGGGGAGCTAATGAAAAACTGTTTTTT. Amino acids: CASSLARGANEKLFF. Full variable domain (missing parts from reference TRBV5-1 and TRBJ1-4): KAGVTQTPRYLIKTRGQQVTLSCSPISGHRSVSWYQQTPGQGLQFLFEYFSETQRNKGNFPGRFSGRQFSNSRSEMNVSTLELGDSALYLCASSLARGANEKLFFGSGTQLSVL.

In its sample, this clone was seen once. The gene calls are TRBV7-8 and TRBJ1-3; D unclear. Trimming pared 1 base from V and 0 bases from J, leaving 10 bases between. The CDR3 has 16 residues. The germline V gene has CDR1 SGHVS and CDR2 FQNEAQ. This CDR3 is CASSLGGMDSGNTIYF. For the CDR3, the DNA is TGTGCCAGCAGCTTAGGCGGAATGGACTCTGGAAACACCATATATTTT.

This rearrangement joins TRBV5-1 to TRBJ1-6; 11 bases agree with TRBD1. The germline V gene has CDR1 SGHRS and CDR2 YFSETQ. The V gene end was trimmed by 5 bases and the J gene end by 8 bases; junction bases not matched to a gene: 6. The CDR3 spans 15 residues. The CDR3 loop is CASRYGQGADSPLHF. The CDR3 nucleotides are TGCGCCAGCAGATACGGACAGGGGGCTGATTCACCCCTCCACTTT. The full variable domain, rest sourced from reference TRBV5-1 and TRBJ1-6, is KAGVTQTPRYLIKTRGQQVTLSCSPISGHRSVSWYQQTPGQGLQFLFEYFSETQRNKGNFPGRFSGRQFSNSRSEMNVSTLELGDSALYLCASRYGQGADSPLHFGNGTRLTVT.

The V and J genes are TRBV19 and TRBJ1-1; tentative D call: TRBD1 (6 bases). The V gene's germline CDR1 is LNHDA and CDR2 SQIVND (reference sequence). The V gene lost 3 bases and the J gene lost 2 bases, with 10 bases spanning the gap. The CDR3 runs to 14 residues. The CDR3 region is CASSMQGKNTEAFF. For the CDR3, the DNA is TGTGCCAGTAGTATGCAGGGGAAAAACACTGAAGCTTTCTTT.

This clone has just one count. V is TRBV6-1 and J is TRBJ2-7; 7 positions match TRBD2. CDR3 length: 16 residues. The V segment lost 2 bases and the J segment 4 bases; nucleotides outside the gene matches: 11. The V gene's germline CDR1 is MNHNS and CDR2 SASEGT. CDR3 amino acids: CASSELPGGRVYEQYF. Here the CDR3 DNA reads TGTGCCAGCAGTGAATTGCCCGGCGGGAGAGTTTACGAGCAGTACTTC.

With regard to this clone: Different DNA sequences within this sample yield the same CDR3. The J gene is TRBJ1-1, the V gene TRBV19; unclear D gene. CDR1 is LNHDA, CDR2 SQIVND, per germline (reference sequence). The CDR3 covers 13 residues. V was trimmed by 1 base and J by 3 bases, leaving 6 bases between them. The CDR3 DNA is TGTGCCAGTAGTATAGTCCAGGACACTGAAGCTTTCTTT. Amino acids: CASSIVQDTEAFF. Supplemented by reference TRBV19 and TRBJ1-1, the full variable domain reads DGGITQSPKYLFRKEGQNVTLSCEQNLNHDAMYWYRQDPGQGLRLIYYSQIVNDFQKGDIAEGYSVSREKKESFPLTVTSAQKNPTAFYLCASSIVQDTEAFFGQGTRLTVV.